This T cell receptor (beta chain) was observed in a study of T cell repertoires in cytomegalovirus infection. About the study: CMV infection and matching HLA type were both indicated by public TCR beta signatures.

Note on this clonotype: The antigen is not known.

The CDR3 is made up of 13 amino acids. Trimming at V came to 5 bases and at J to 3 bases, leaving 4 bases not matched to a gene. Study-wide points: Dominating the ex vivo response were TCR beta clonotypes that were CMV-specific and HLA-C-restricted. Cumulative frequency of public TCR beta families picked out carriers of CMV plus the relevant HLA.

TCRdb analysed the reads with MiXCR anew, one entry per CDR3 protein. The sample has 150,000 to 200,000 distinct CDR3 sequences; roughly 28% are singletons. Sample: PBMCs. This clonotype was sampled from a human donor in good health (CMV status not recorded). Some clones in this sample may be carry-over from other donors' samples. The chain is built from TRBV12-3 or TRBV12-4 and TRBJ2-7; TRBD1 agrees at 7 bases. The CDR3, as DNA: TGTGCCAGCAGTGAGACAGGGAGCTACGAGCAGTACTTC. Protein product: CASSETGSYEQYF.